The 31 T cell receptor beta chains below all came from one sample that was sequenced in a study of human T cells and chemical hapten exposure. The time point is: patch test 2, 6 weeks after DPC sensitization. Treatment meaning: therapeutic diphenylcyclopropenone sensitization with weekly scalp DPC. TCRdb passed the RACE reads through MiXCR, listing each CDR3 protein once. The sample lists around 42,000 distinct CDR3 sequences; approximately 3.4% were seen once. Material: whole blood, obtained in connection with sensitization to the hapten diphenylcyclopropenone (DPC). The receptor source for this set is a man in his forties with alopecia areata. Some clones in this sample may be carry-over from other donors' samples.

The table lists this clonotype with many counts. The genes are TRBV20-1 and TRBJ1-5; D ambiguous. CDR3 length: 14 residues. Looked up from germline, CDR1 is DFQATT and CDR2 is SNEGSKA (reference sequence). Trimming pared 3 bases from V and 1 base from J, leaving 10 bases between. The CDR3 region has the DNA TGCAGTGCTAGTAAGGGTCTAAGCAATCAGCCCCAGCATTTT. Its translation: CSASKGLSNQPQHF.

At least ten counts were recorded for this clonotype. The CDR3 spells CASSLYARPGFF. CDR3 DNA sequence: TGTGCCAGCAGTTTATATGCCCGACCCGGTTTCTTC. The rearrangement uses TRBV28 and TRBJ2-1; the D is unclear. With 1 base removed from V and 16 bases from J, the gap between germline ends came to 14 bases. The CDR3 loop spans 12 amino acids. Germline CDR1 reads MDHEN; CDR2 reads SYDVKM.

This clonotype appeared many times. This chain joins TRBV7-3 and TRBJ2-1, with a weak D call TRBD1 (6 bases). Germline CDR1 reads SGHTA; CDR2 reads FQGTGA. This CDR3 contains 13 residues. Trimming cost V 7 bases and J 7 bases, with 14 bases left between them. The CDR3 is CASMGAGKNEQFF. DNA for the CDR3: TGTGCCAGCATGGGGGCTGGTAAAAATGAGCAGTTCTTC.

This clonotype was recorded at least ten times. The chain uses TRBV20-1 and TRBJ1-4; D not resolved. This CDR3 has 11 residues. Between the trimmed V and J ends, which lost 6 bases and 7 bases, there was a span of 9 bases. From germline, CDR1 is DFQATT and CDR2 SNEGSKA (reference sequence). The DNA for the CDR3 is TGCAGTGCCAATACGGGTGAAAAACTGTTTTTT. Translating gives CSANTGEKLFF.

This clonotype has a count of ten or more. The genes are TRBV19 and TRBJ2-6; TRBD2 matches at 11 bases. J was trimmed by 0 bases and V by 8 bases; bases with no gene match: 12. CDR3 length: 19 residues. Germline CDR1 LNHDA, CDR2 SQIVND (reference sequence). CDR3 loop: CASCGSPGLADSGANVLTF. In DNA form, the CDR3 reads TGTGCCAGTTGTGGCTCTCCGGGACTAGCGGACTCTGGGGCCAACGTCCTGACTTTC.

This clonotype was detected many times. The V gene is TRBV6-5, the J gene TRBJ2-7, with D uncertain. The CDR3 totals 11 residues. V gave up 4 bases and J gave up 4 bases, with 5 bases separating them. Germline lookup yields CDR1 MNHEY and CDR2 SVGAGI. The CDR3 reads CASSSRYEQYF. The DNA for the CDR3 is TGTGCCAGCAGTTCGAGGTACGAGCAGTACTTC.

This clonotype was recorded many times. The chain employs TRBV12-3 or TRBV12-4 and TRBJ1-1; D not resolved. CDR3 length: 13 residues. Trimming removed 0 bases from V and 10 bases from J, with 12 bases in between. For the CDR3, the DNA is TGTGCCAGCAGTTTAGCGGCGGGCATTGGAGCTTTCTTT. Protein sequence: CASSLAAGIGAFF.

This clonotype was detected many times. The genes are TRBV28 and TRBJ2-3; D unresolved. Trimming stripped 5 bases from V and 6 bases from J, with 9 bases between. The CDR3 loop spans 12 amino acids. Germline V gene sequence: CDR1 MDHEN, CDR2 SYDVKM. CDR3 DNA sequence: TGTGCCAGCAGTCCGACCTGGGATACGCAGTATTTT. Encoded protein: CASSPTWDTQYF. Based on the CDR3 plus reference TRBV28 and TRBJ2-3, the full variable domain is DVKVTQSSRYLVKRTGEKVFLECVQDMDHENMFWYRQDPGLGLRLIYFSYDVKMKEKGDIPEGYSVSREKKERFSLILESASTNQTSMYLCASSPTWDTQYFGPGTRLTVL.

Many counts were recorded for this clonotype. The chain joins TRBV9 to TRBJ1-4; no firm D call. Between the trimmed V and J ends, which lost 0 bases and 2 bases, there was a span of 14 bases. The V gene's germline CDR1 is SGDLS and CDR2 YYNGEE. CDR3 size: 17 residues. The chain's CDR3 is CASSVAGGWETNEKLFF. The CDR3 DNA follows: TGTGCCAGCAGCGTAGCAGGAGGGTGGGAGACTAATGAAAAACTGTTTTTT.

This clonotype occurred many times. V usage is TRBV4-1 and J usage is TRBJ2-1, with 8 nucleotides matching TRBD2. Germline values: CDR1 MGHRA, CDR2 YSYEKL. V lost 0 bases to trimming and J lost 8 bases; unmatched junction nucleotides: 9. The CDR3 runs to 16 residues. The CDR3 nucleotides read TGCGCCAGCAGCCAAGATACCAGCGGGAGTCTCGATGAGCAGTTCTTC. It is translated as CASSQDTSGSLDEQFF.

The table lists this clonotype with many counts. V and J are TRBV14 and TRBJ2-2; TRBD1 matches 9 bases. Germline CDR1 SGHDN, CDR2 FVKESK. After removal of 3 bases from V and 2 bases from J, the junction contained 7 bases not matched to a gene. This CDR3 has 17 amino acids. The CDR3 DNA follows: TGTGCCAGCAGCCACTCCGGGACAGGGATAAACACCGGGGAGCTGTTTTTT. Its translation is CASSHSGTGINTGELFF.

The chain is built from TRBV29-1 and TRBJ2-2, with TRBD1 matching over 8 bases. The V and J ends lost 7 bases and 4 bases, in that order; junction bases with no gene match: 5. The CDR3 contains 13 residues. Germline-derived CDR1 and CDR2 are SQVTM and ANQGSEA. The CDR3 spells CSGSTGGTGELFF. DNA of the CDR3: TGCAGCGGAAGTACAGGGGGCACCGGGGAGCTGTTTTTT.

This clonotype was seen ten or more times. This CDR3 reads CASSLRLALAGELFF. In nucleotides, the CDR3 is TGTGCCAGCAGTTTACGACTAGCTCTGGCCGGGGAGCTGTTTTTT. The chain recombines TRBV12-3 or TRBV12-4 with TRBJ2-2; TRBD2 agrees at 7 bases. V lost 2 bases to trimming and J lost 6 bases; unmatched junction nucleotides: 6. The CDR3 contains 15 residues.

This clonotype was counted at least ten times. The V and J genes are TRBV7-6 and TRBJ2-5; 10 bases fit TRBD1. The germline V gene encodes CDR1 SGHVS and CDR2 FNYEAQ. The V and J ends lost 4 bases and 7 bases, in that order; junction bases with no gene match: 12. CDR3 length: 16 amino acids. CDR3 region: CASSSTPTGGGVTQYF. The CDR3 coding sequence is TGTGCCAGCAGCTCCACCCCGACAGGGGGCGGGGTGACCCAGTACTTC.

This clonotype has ten or more counts. The chain uses TRBV12-3 or TRBV12-4 and TRBJ2-2; D perhaps matches TRBD2 (5 bases). Trimming removed 4 bases from V and 5 bases from J, with 11 bases in between. The CDR3 spans 14 residues. CDR3: CASSSLSGTGELFF. The CDR3, as DNA: TGTGCCAGCAGTTCCCTCAGCGGAACCGGGGAGCTGTTTTTT.

This clonotype is labeled as medium-sized. The rearrangement joins TRBV12-3 or TRBV12-4 to TRBJ2-5; weak D call: TRBD2 (7 bases). The CDR3 contains 13 residues. The V end lost 7 bases, the J end lost 5 bases, and 14 bases lay between the germline ends. CDR3 amino acids: CASTPGGMETQYF. The CDR3, as DNA: TGTGCCAGCACCCCGGGGGGCATGGAGACCCAGTACTTC.

In this sample, this clonotype turned up many times. This sequence joins TRBV12-3 or TRBV12-4 and TRBJ2-5, with D perhaps matching TRBD2 (6 bases). The CDR3 sequence is 13 residues long. The V and J ends lost 8 bases and 1 base respectively, with 11 bases between them. The CDR3 protein is CASAPGLQETQYF. CDR3 nucleotide sequence: TGTGCCAGCGCCCCGGGACTCCAAGAGACCCAGTACTTC.

This clonotype came up a few times. The chain recombines TRBV14 with TRBJ2-7; 7 nucleotides line up with TRBD1. The V segment lost 0 bases and the J segment 3 bases; nucleotides outside the gene matches: 5. The CDR3 has 15 residues. CDR1 and CDR2 from the germline V gene are SGHDN and FVKESK. CDR3 sequence: CASSQDRRQGYEQYF. Written as DNA, the CDR3 is TGTGCCAGCAGCCAAGATCGAAGACAGGGCTACGAGCAGTACTTC.

This clonotype was found many times. The chain combines TRBV5-5 with TRBJ2-7; the D gene is possibly TRBD2 (6 bases). In germline, CDR1 is SGHKS, CDR2 YYEKEE (reference sequence). This CDR3 region has 14 residues. V shed 4 bases and J shed 4 bases, with 15 bases lying between them. CDR3 in amino acids: CASSRDWIKYEQYF. CDR3 coding DNA: TGTGCCAGCAGCCGGGACTGGATAAAGTACGAGCAGTACTTC.

In its sample, this clonotype was seen many times. The chain is built from TRBV7-3 and TRBJ1-1, with 7 nucleotides matching TRBD1. Germline V CDR1 and CDR2: SGHTA, FQGTGA. V dropped 5 bases and J dropped 11; count of bases not matched to a gene: 11. The CDR3 contains 13 residues. CDR3 bases: TGTGCCAGCAGCCCTTCTGGACAGGCCGGGGCTTTCTTT. Its protein is CASSPSGQAGAFF. The whole variable domain, remainder taken from reference TRBV7-3 and TRBJ1-1, is GAGVSQTPSNKVTEKGKYVELRCDPISGHTALYWYRQSLGQGPEFLIYFQGTGAADDSGLPNDRFFAVRPEGSVSTLKIQRTERGDSAVYLCASSPSGQAGAFFGQGTRLTVV.

At least ten counts were recorded for this clonotype. The chain has TRBV25-1 and TRBJ2-2; D is uncertain. Germline lookup yields CDR1 MGHDK and CDR2 SYGVNS. Trimming pared 2 bases from V and 4 bases from J, leaving 14 bases between. This CDR3 comprises 16 residues. CDR3 sequence (DNA): TGTGCCAGCAGTGAAAGGAGCGTCCCAGTCACCGGGGAGCTGTTTTTT. It encodes CASSERSVPVTGELFF.

The sample holds many counts of this clonotype. The chain uses TRBV5-4 and TRBJ1-3; D unresolved. Germline lookup yields CDR1 SGHNT and CDR2 YYREEE (reference sequence). Trimming took 2 bases from V and 0 from J, leaving 9 bases between them. CDR3 length equals 15 residues. In nucleotides, the CDR3 is TGTGCCAGCAGCTTCCTAGGGAACTCTGGAAACACCATATATTTT. It yields the protein CASSFLGNSGNTIYF. The variable domain in full, with the rest retrieved from reference TRBV5-4 and TRBJ1-3, is ETGVTQSPTHLIKTRGQQVTLRCSSQSGHNTVSWYQQALGQGPQFIFQYYREEENGRGNFPPRFSGLQFPNYSSELNVNALELDDSALYLCASSFLGNSGNTIYFGEGSWLTVV.

In its sample, this clonotype was seen many times. The chain joins TRBV20-1 to TRBJ2-7; 10 bases align to TRBD1. With V trimmed by 5 bases and J by 2 bases, 9 bases remained unmatched. Per germline, CDR1 DFQATT and CDR2 SNEGSKA (reference sequence). The CDR3 covers 15 residues. The CDR3 region is CSALPGQGLPYEQYF. The CDR3 DNA is TGCAGTGCTCTTCCGGGACAGGGGTTGCCCTACGAGCAGTACTTC.

The rearrangement uses TRBV7-9 and TRBJ1-2; 8 bases match TRBD1. Trimming at V came to 0 bases and at J to 7 bases, leaving 4 bases not matched to a gene. This CDR3 region has 14 residues. Germline V gene sequence: CDR1 SEHNR, CDR2 FQNEAQ (reference sequence). The CDR3: CASSLADRAVGYTF. In nucleotides, the CDR3 is TGTGCCAGCAGCTTAGCGGACAGGGCGGTTGGCTACACCTTC.

This clonotype has a handful of counts. CDR3 in amino acids: CASTRDSSYEQYF. DNA for the CDR3: TGTGCCAGCACCCGGGACAGCTCCTACGAGCAGTACTTC. V and J are TRBV12-3 or TRBV12-4 and TRBJ2-7, with 7 bases fitting TRBD1. There are 13 residues in the CDR3. After removal of 7 bases from V and 0 bases from J, the junction contained 3 bases not matched to a gene.

This clonotype was counted a few times. The rearrangement joins TRBV5-1 to TRBJ2-2; D is unclear. Germline values: CDR1 SGHRS, CDR2 YFSETQ. The V and J ends lost 3 bases and 3 bases respectively, with 12 bases between them. This CDR3 spans 15 amino acids. CDR3 DNA sequence: TGCGCCAGCAGCTCGTCCGTGGTGGACACCGGGGAGCTGTTTTTT. Translation: CASSSSVVDTGELFF. The whole variable domain, remainder taken from reference TRBV5-1 and TRBJ2-2, is KAGVTQTPRYLIKTRGQQVTLSCSPISGHRSVSWYQQTPGQGLQFLFEYFSETQRNKGNFPGRFSGRQFSNSRSEMNVSTLELGDSALYLCASSSSVVDTGELFFGEGSRLTVL.

This clonotype turned up a few times. The chain is built from TRBV2 and TRBJ2-3; no firm D call. Germline assignment: CDR1 SNHLY and CDR2 FYNNEI. There are 15 residues in the CDR3. Trimming removed 5 bases at V and 2 bases at J, with 14 bases between. The CDR3: CASSFRSVPTDTQYF. In nucleotides, the CDR3 is TGTGCCAGCAGTTTCCGTTCTGTACCCACAGATACGCAGTATTTT.

The chain couples TRBV6-1 to TRBJ2-7, with TRBD2 as a possible D gene (5 bases). CDR1 is MNHNS, CDR2 SASEGT, per germline. The CDR3 extends over 12 amino acids. Between the trimmed V and J ends, which lost 7 bases and 13 bases, there was a span of 20 bases. As DNA, the CDR3 is TGTGCCAGCACCCAAGGGAGTTCCTCTGGATACTTC. The encoded protein is CASTQGSSSGYF.

This clonotype was seen many times. This rearrangement joins TRBV12-3 or TRBV12-4 to TRBJ1-5; D is ambiguous. CDR3 length equals 15 residues. V was pared by 6 bases and J by 1 base, with 13 bases between. The CDR3 protein is CASSPFGGSNQPQHF. DNA of the CDR3: TGTGCCAGCAGCCCATTCGGCGGAAGCAATCAGCCCCAGCATTTT.

This clonotype was observed many times. This chain links TRBV5-6 with TRBJ2-3; D possibly matches TRBD1 or TRBD2 (6 bases each). CDR3 length: 15 residues. V lost 0 bases and J lost 5, with 13 bases in between. Germline V gives CDR1 SGHDT, CDR2 YYEEEE. The DNA of the CDR3 is TGTGCCAGCAGCTTGGAAGCCAGGGGAGGAGATACGCAGTATTTT. This translates into CASSLEARGGDTQYF. Full variable domain (rest looked up from reference TRBV5-6 and TRBJ2-3): DAGVTQSPTHLIKTRGQQVTLRCSPKSGHDTVSWYQQALGQGPQFIFQYYEEEERQRGNFPDRFSGHQFPNYSSELNVNALLLGDSALYLCASSLEARGGDTQYFGPGTRLTVL.

This clonotype was observed at least ten times. The gene calls are TRBV9 and TRBJ2-3, with a weak D call TRBD1 (6 bases). Trimming shortened V by 4 bases and J by 4 bases, and 13 bases separated the two germline ends. CDR3 length equals 14 residues. Per germline, CDR1 SGDLS and CDR2 YYNGEE. The CDR3 region is CASSLTGNADTQYF. The CDR3 nucleotides are TGTGCCAGCAGCTTAACAGGGAACGCAGATACGCAGTATTTT.